The 28 T cell receptor beta chains below were found in one sample sequenced in a study of blood T cells in healthy people across ages (dated by TCRdb to the mid-2010s). The library was produced with 5' RACE. Sequencer: Illumina HiSeq 2500. The second PCR ran for about 6 to 12 cycles and used a J-beta primer mix along with a sample-barcoded 5' primer. Clones were called with MiXCR by TCRdb after fastp trimmed the public reads at Q25, and only in-frame beta chains were retained. For every CDR3 protein sequence, its rows merge into one entry that carries the most common genes and DNA. For this sample there are approximately 800,000 distinct CDR3 sequences; 53% appear just once. The ten largest clonotypes hold about 38% of the sample. The sequencing sample was made of blood. The receptors were gathered from a man older than 75 in good health.

The table lists this clonotype with a count of one. The V gene is TRBV7-9, the J gene TRBJ2-3, with 7 nucleotides matching TRBD2. Germline V gene lookup returns CDR1 SEHNR and CDR2 FQNEAQ (reference sequence). The J segment lost 14 bases and the V segment lost 5 bases, leaving 13 bases of the junction unmatched. The CDR3 loop spans 13 amino acids. The DNA for the CDR3 is TGTGCCAGCAGCGGACTAGTCGGAAGATACGCGTATTTT. As protein: CASSGLVGRYAYF. Together with reference TRBV7-9 and TRBJ2-3, the CDR3 gives the full variable domain: DTGVSQNPRHKITKRGQNVTFRCDPISEHNRLYWYRQTLGQGPEFLTYFQNEAQLEKSRLLSDRFSAERPKGSFSTLEIQRTEQGDSAMYLCASSGLVGRYAYFGPGTRLTVL.

The V call is TRBV9, the J call TRBJ1-2, with TRBD1 as a possible D gene (6 bases). Germline V gives CDR1 SGDLS, CDR2 YYNGEE. V was shortened by 7 bases and J by 4 bases, with 14 bases between the two germline ends. This CDR3 has 13 amino acids. The CDR3 sequence is CASGQQGSYGYTF. DNA for the CDR3: TGTGCCAGCGGCCAACAGGGCTCCTATGGCTACACCTTC.

J is TRBJ1-5 and V is TRBV5-1; 8 nucleotides match TRBD1. The V gene end was trimmed by 4 bases and the J gene end by 2 bases; junction bases not matched to a gene: 5. Germline V gives CDR1 SGHRS, CDR2 YFSETQ. The CDR3 loop spans 15 amino acids. CDR3 coding DNA: TGCGCCAGCAGCCCGGGACAGGTAGGCAATCAGCCCCAGCATTTT. Translated: CASSPGQVGNQPQHF.

CDR3 in amino acids: CASSRSGTENEKLFF. The CDR3 DNA follows: TGTGCCAGCAGCCGCTCCGGGACAGAGAACGAAAAACTGTTTTTT. The chain carries TRBV2 and TRBJ1-4; TRBD1 matches at 7 bases. Trimming took 6 bases from V and 8 from J; bases not matched to a gene: 12. This CDR3 region has 15 residues. The germline V gene has CDR1 SNHLY and CDR2 FYNNEI.

The V gene is TRBV2, the J gene TRBJ1-4; TRBD1 matches 10 bases. V trimming: 8 bases; J trimming: 8 bases; junction bases outside the gene matches: 8. CDR1 and CDR2 from the germline V gene are SNHLY and FYNNEI. The CDR3 is made up of 14 amino acids. This CDR3 is CASHRDRGGEKLFF. Here the CDR3 DNA reads TGTGCCAGCCACCGGGACAGGGGAGGCGAAAAACTGTTTTTT.

J is TRBJ1-1 and V is TRBV10-3; possible D gene TRBD1, 5 bases. The CDR3 contains 13 residues. Germline assignment: CDR1 ENHRY and CDR2 SYGVKD. The germline V and J ends were trimmed by 10 bases and 1 base, with 13 bases remaining between them. CDR3 residues: CASGGGTNTEAFF. DNA for the CDR3: TGTGCCAGCGGGGGGGGGACGAACACTGAAGCTTTCTTT.

In its sample, this clonotype was seen a few times. The V call is TRBV6-5, the J call TRBJ1-1, with D hard to call. The CDR3 sequence is 16 residues long. V lost 6 bases, J lost 4 bases, and 21 bases lay in between. Germline CDR1 and CDR2: MNHEY and SVGAGI. The DNA for the CDR3 is TGTGCCAGCAGGGCCACCTTAGGGATGGTGGGCACTGAAGCTTTCTTT. Amino acid sequence: CASRATLGMVGTEAFF.

The chain has TRBV4-1 and TRBJ2-7; the D gene could be TRBD1 or TRBD2 (6 bases each). V was trimmed by 2 bases and J by 2 bases, leaving 22 bases between them. Germline CDR1 MGHRA, CDR2 YSYEKL. The CDR3 spans 18 residues. This CDR3 is CASSQFSGMGGQTYEQYF. CDR3 DNA: TGCGCCAGCAGCCAATTCTCCGGGATGGGGGGCCAAACCTACGAGCAGTACTTC.

The rearrangement uses TRBV28 and TRBJ1-5, with D maybe TRBD1 (5 bases). The CDR3 contains 12 residues. The V gene's germline CDR1 is MDHEN and CDR2 SYDVKM. Trimming stripped 7 bases from V and 5 bases from J, with 9 bases between. In nucleotides, the CDR3 is TGTGCCAGCAACTCGGGGGATCAGCCCCAGCATTTT. Amino acid sequence: CASNSGDQPQHF.

The rearrangement links TRBV6-1 to TRBJ2-7, with a possible D match to TRBD1 (5 bases). The CDR3 loop spans 13 amino acids. V was cut by 1 base and J by 6 bases, with 10 bases left in between. Per the germline V gene, CDR1 is MNHNS and CDR2 is SASEGT. The CDR3 DNA is TGTGCCAGCAGTGAAGGAGACAGTCCCGAGCAGTACTTC. Its protein product is CASSEGDSPEQYF.

This clonotype showed up just a few times. The gene calls are TRBV29-1 and TRBJ2-3; possible D gene TRBD2, 6 bases. V was pared by 5 bases and J by 8 bases, with 14 bases between. The CDR3 runs to 12 residues. The germline V gene has CDR1 SQVTM and CDR2 ANQGSEA. The CDR3: CSVKRAGGTQYF. CDR3 nucleotides: TGCAGCGTTAAGCGGGCCGGCGGTACGCAGTATTTT.

As for this clonotype: Being one base from a much bigger clone, this may be a read error. The chain recombines TRBV20-1 with TRBJ2-1; 11 bases are shared with TRBD2. The germline V gene encodes CDR1 DFQATT and CDR2 SNEGSKA (reference sequence). This CDR3 spans 19 amino acids. J lost 5 bases, V lost 2 bases, and 17 bases had no gene match. The DNA of the CDR3 is TGCAGTGCTAGATTATTGACTAGCGGGATCCCCGGGTCACACAATGAGCAGTTCTTC. Translation: CSARLLTSGIPGSHNEQFF.

V is TRBV12-3 or TRBV12-4 and J is TRBJ2-1, with a tentative D call TRBD1 (6 bases). V was pared by 6 bases and J by 1 base, with 13 bases between. This CDR3 comprises 15 residues. The CDR3 is CASRLGTPSYNEQFF. In DNA form, the CDR3 reads TGTGCCAGCAGACTCGGGACACCTTCCTACAATGAGCAGTTCTTC.

The chain couples TRBV27 to TRBJ2-3; 14 bases are shared with TRBD2. The CDR3 contains 14 residues. The germline V gene encodes CDR1 MNHEY and CDR2 SMNVEV (reference sequence). After removal of 8 bases from V and 13 bases from J, the junction contained 11 bases not matched to a gene. CDR3 DNA sequence: TGTGCCAGCGCCTCCGGGACTAGCGGGAGCCGGAAGTATTTT. Its translation: CASASGTSGSRKYF.

The chain combines TRBV20-1 with TRBJ2-1; 10 bases agree with TRBD1. The CDR3 totals 13 residues. Germline V CDR1 and CDR2: DFQATT, SNEGSKA (reference sequence). V was clipped by 3 bases and J by 4 bases; unmatched bases: 0. CDR3 nucleotide sequence: TGCAGTGCTAGGGACAGGGGGTACAATGAGCAGTTCTTC. Its translation is CSARDRGYNEQFF.

The chain combines TRBV6-1 with TRBJ2-3; a weak D match, TRBD2 (5 bases). The V gene lost 3 bases and the J gene lost 14 bases, with 24 bases spanning the gap. Germline values: CDR1 MNHNS, CDR2 SASEGT. This CDR3 has 15 amino acids. In nucleotides, the CDR3 is TGTGCCAGCAGTGAGGCGCTTTCGGGAACCCGATACGCGTATTTT. Translated: CASSEALSGTRYAYF.

The chain links TRBV29-1 to TRBJ2-7, with D perhaps matching TRBD2 (5 bases). Trimming stripped 7 bases from V and 7 bases from J, with 17 bases between. Germline CDR1 reads SQVTM; CDR2 reads ANQGSEA. This CDR3 is built from 12 residues. The DNA of the CDR3 is TGCAGCGAAGGGTGGAGGAATAATGAGCAGTACTTC. Amino acids: CSEGWRNNEQYF.

This clonotype has only a few counts. The gene calls are TRBV20-1 and TRBJ2-3, with 10 nucleotides matching TRBD2. Germline assignment: CDR1 DFQATT and CDR2 SNEGSKA (reference sequence). This CDR3 has 14 amino acids. V shed 4 bases, J shed 5 bases, and the junction held 6 bases outside the gene matches. The CDR3 protein is CSATLAGVEDTQYF. The CDR3 bases are TGCAGTGCTACGCTAGCGGGAGTAGAAGATACGCAGTATTTT.

This clonotype was counted only a few times. V usage is TRBV7-9 and J usage is TRBJ2-7, with 7 nucleotides matching TRBD1. CDR3 length: 15 amino acids. Germline assignment: CDR1 SEHNR and CDR2 FQNEAQ (reference sequence). V shed 5 bases, J shed 2 bases, and the junction held 9 bases outside the gene matches. CDR3 coding DNA: TGTGCCAGCAGCCCCTCCTGGGACAGACCCTACGAGCAGTACTTC. Protein sequence: CASSPSWDRPYEQYF.

CDR3 residues: CASSPSGINSPLHF. The CDR3 region has the DNA TGTGCCAGCTCACCATCAGGGATCAATTCACCCCTCCACTTT. This chain links TRBV18 with TRBJ1-6; tentative D call: TRBD1 (5 bases). This CDR3 has 14 residues. V lost 2 bases, J lost 7 bases, and 9 bases lay in between. CDR1 and CDR2 from the germline V gene are KGHSH and LQKENI.

The rearrangement links TRBV20-1 to TRBJ1-1; 7 bases match TRBD1. Per germline, CDR1 DFQATT and CDR2 SNEGSKA (reference sequence). This CDR3 has 14 amino acids. Trimming at V came to 1 base and at J to 0 bases, leaving 2 bases not matched to a gene. The CDR3 coding sequence is TGCAGTGCTAGAGGGACAGGTTTGAACACTGAAGCTTTCTTT. Translated, it gives CSARGTGLNTEAFF.

This clonotype was detected only a few times. This chain links TRBV6-5 with TRBJ2-7, with 7 bases lining up with TRBD2. The CDR3 is 16 amino acids. In germline, CDR1 is MNHEY, CDR2 SVGAGI. The ends lost 0 bases at V and 2 bases at J; junction bases unmatched: 7. The CDR3 sequence: CASSYSRWEGTYEQYF. CDR3 in DNA: TGTGCCAGCAGTTACTCGAGGTGGGAGGGGACCTACGAGCAGTACTTC.

This clonotype has a single count. This sequence joins TRBV18 and TRBJ2-7, with 9 bases fitting TRBD1. With the DNA end fitting TRBJ2-5 better, the J assignment may be wrong. Germline loops: CDR1 KGHSH, CDR2 LQKENI. The CDR3 totals 14 residues. Here the CDR3 DNA reads TGTGCCAGCTCACCGATCGACAGGGGGGAGACCCAGTACTTC. Protein product: CASSPIDRGETQYF.

J is TRBJ2-3 and V is TRBV7-2; possibly TRBD1 or TRBD2 for D (6 bases each). Germline V gives CDR1 SGHTA, CDR2 FQGNSA. The CDR3 is 16 amino acids. V gave up 4 bases and J gave up 6 bases, with 20 bases separating them. The CDR3, as DNA: TGTGCCAGCAGCTCCGGGGACGGGGGCTTTTCTGATACGCAGTATTTT. This codes for CASSSGDGGFSDTQYF.

About this clonotype: A junction end diverges from the germline sequence, so it may reflect a read error. The chain recombines TRBV28 with TRBJ2-7, with D maybe TRBD1 (6 bases). CDR3 length equals 15 residues. Germline loops: CDR1 MDHEN, CDR2 SYDVKM. The CDR3 sequence: CVSSLVGQGSYEQYF. The CDR3 DNA sequence: TGTGTCAGCAGTCTCGTCGGGCAGGGGTCCTACGAGCAGTACTTC.

The chain combines TRBV27 with TRBJ2-7, with D maybe TRBD1 (6 bases). The V and J ends lost 4 bases and 2 bases respectively, with 15 bases between them. CDR1 is MNHEY and CDR2 is SMNVEV in the germline V gene (reference sequence). This CDR3 is built from 15 residues. This CDR3 is CASSYRVVTAYEQYF. In nucleotides, the CDR3 is TGTGCCAGCAGTTACAGGGTGGTAACGGCCTACGAGCAGTACTTC.

A few counts support this clonotype. This chain links TRBV29-1 with TRBJ1-2; D call uncertain. Germline V gene data show CDR1 as SQVTM and CDR2 as ANQGSEA. CDR3 length equals 11 residues. V lost 4 bases and J lost 5, with 8 bases in between. The CDR3 sequence: CSVGGGYGYTF. In DNA form, the CDR3 reads TGCAGCGTTGGAGGCGGTTATGGCTACACCTTC.

This clonotype was observed a few times. The J gene is TRBJ2-3, the V gene TRBV2; possibly TRBD2 for D (5 bases). Trimming took 8 bases from V and 1 from J, leaving 13 bases between them. This CDR3 region has 14 residues. Germline V gene lookup returns CDR1 SNHLY and CDR2 FYNNEI. The CDR3 DNA is TGTGCCAGCGTGGAGCGGTCGGGCACAGATACGCAGTATTTT. Its protein is CASVERSGTDTQYF.